This T cell receptor (beta chain) was sequenced in a study of blood T cell repertoires in COVID-19. The wider study: The United States, Italy and Spain were the sources of the acute and convalescent COVID-19 samples. The cDNA or gDNA used as material had been derived from T cells, B-cell-depleted T cells, or PBMCs.

CDR1 and CDR2 from the germline V gene are GTSNPN and SVGIG (reference sequence). V was clipped by 3 bases and J by 11 bases; unmatched bases: 8. The CDR3 totals 14 residues. As originally analysed: Reference gene primer amplification gave estimated nucleated cell counts. Repertoires were generated with immunoSEQ multiplex PCR, while TCRdb's copy carries only in-frame clones and drops some. V and J calls and clone size come straight from that table; D and trimming were deduced from the DNA. The sample includes 60,000 or so clones, roughly 86% of them seen just once. This receptor was identified in a man aged 55 to 70 with active or convalescent COVID-19. Sample: peripheral blood. The chain is built from TRBV30 and TRBJ1-6; TRBD1 matches at 9 bases. CDR3 bases: TGTGCCTGGAGCGCCGGACAGGGGATGGCACCCCTCCACTTT. This encodes CAWSAGQGMAPLHF.